The 26 T cell receptor beta chains in this list originate from one sample, sequenced in a study of blood T cell repertoires in COVID-19 (dated by TCRdb to 2020 to 2021). The receptor library was made with the immunoSEQ multiplex PCR assay. Held by TCRdb, this immuneACCESS table contains in-frame sequences only and omits some clones. Under half of the omission traces to an unresolved V gene where checked; the cause of the rest is unknown. A total of approximately 74,000 clones appear in this sample, approximately 84% of them only once. Approximately 35% of the sample goes to the ten largest clones. The specimen was peripheral blood. The receptors stem from a man between 65 and 85 years old with acute or convalescent COVID-19.

The chain couples TRBV19 to TRBJ2-6; D not certain. Looked up from germline, CDR1 is LNHDA and CDR2 is SQIVND (reference sequence). Trimming left V 3 bases short and J 0 bases short, with 9 bases between. The CDR3 is made up of 16 amino acids. The CDR3 loop is CASSMSDYSGANVLTF. CDR3 sequence (DNA): TGTGCCAGTAGTATGTCAGATTACTCTGGGGCCAACGTCCTGACTTTC.

The chain joins TRBV3-1 (or the pseudogene TRBV3-2) to TRBJ2-7, with D unresolved. Germline V CDR1 and CDR2: LGHDT, YNNKEL (reference sequence). V was trimmed by 4 bases and J by 2 bases, leaving 9 bases between them. CDR3 length: 13 amino acids. This chain's CDR3 is CASSLDKTYEQYF. CDR3 DNA: TGTGCCAGCAGCCTCGACAAGACCTACGAGCAGTACTTC.

This chain connects TRBV29-1 to TRBJ2-2; D may be TRBD2 (7 bases). The CDR3 is 14 amino acids. Trimming stripped 4 bases from V and 3 bases from J, with 12 bases between. Germline V lookup: CDR1 SQVTM, CDR2 ANQGSEA. The CDR3: CSVAGGAYTGELFF. DNA for the CDR3: TGCAGCGTTGCTGGGGGGGCATACACCGGGGAGCTGTTTTTT.

This chain joins TRBV19 and TRBJ1-3; no clear D gene. Germline CDR1 is LNHDA and CDR2 is SQIVND (reference sequence). The germline V and J ends were trimmed by 6 bases and 5 bases, with 2 bases remaining between them. This CDR3 is built from 10 residues. DNA of the CDR3: TGTGCCAGTAGCAGAAACACCATATATTTT. It specifies CASSRNTIYF.

The chain uses TRBV29-1 and TRBJ2-7; perhaps TRBD2 as D (5 bases). Trimming cost V 5 bases and J 2 bases, with 10 bases left between them. This CDR3 contains 12 residues. Germline loops: CDR1 SQVTM, CDR2 ANQGSEA. Here the CDR3 reads CSVRGHTYEQYF. The CDR3 nucleotides read TGCAGCGTTAGAGGGCATACCTACGAGCAGTACTTC.

This rearrangement joins TRBV3-1 (or the pseudogene TRBV3-2) to TRBJ1-1; 9 nucleotides match TRBD1. Germline CDR1 is LGHDT and CDR2 is YNNKEL (reference sequence). Trimming removed 4 bases from V and 6 bases from J; junction bases left unmatched: 3. The CDR3 has 13 residues. The DNA of the CDR3 is TGTGCCAGCAGCCCTGACAGGGGGTCTGAAGCTTTCTTT. Translating gives CASSPDRGSEAFF.

The chain combines TRBV21-1 with TRBJ1-5. TRBV21-1 is annotated as a pseudogene. The CDR3 totals 15 residues. Here the CDR3 reads CASSTTPSGNQPQHF. The CDR3 region has the DNA TGTGCCAGCAGCACCACTCCGAGCGGCAATCAGCCCCAGCATTTT.

V and J are TRBV5-8 and TRBJ1-3, with D possibly matching TRBD1 (5 bases). CDR3 size: 15 residues. CDR1 is SGHTS and CDR2 is YDEGEE in the germline V gene. The V and J ends lost 4 bases and 2 bases respectively, with 13 bases between them. The DNA of the CDR3 is TGTGCCAGCAGCGCCCAGGGTTCAACTGGAAACACCATATATTTT. Translation: CASSAQGSTGNTIYF.

This chain connects TRBV19 to TRBJ2-7; 12 bases align to TRBD1. This CDR3 has 14 amino acids. Losses at the gene ends were 7 bases for V and 6 bases for J; bases not matched to a gene: 7. From germline, CDR1 is LNHDA and CDR2 SQIVND (reference sequence). The CDR3 spells CASTLGTGGGEQYF. The CDR3 coding sequence is TGTGCCAGTACCCTCGGGACAGGGGGCGGCGAGCAGTACTTC.

The rearrangement joins TRBV2 to TRBJ1-5; 10 nucleotides match TRBD1. This CDR3 region has 13 residues. V lost 6 bases to trimming and J lost 6 bases; unmatched junction nucleotides: 2. The germline V gene encodes CDR1 SNHLY and CDR2 FYNNEI. CDR3 amino acids: CASRGQGLQPQHF. The CDR3, as DNA: TGTGCCAGCAGGGGACAGGGGCTTCAGCCCCAGCATTTT.

The rearrangement uses TRBV3-1 (or the pseudogene TRBV3-2) and TRBJ1-2; no definite D call. The V gene lost 4 bases and the J gene lost 0 bases, with 9 bases spanning the gap. Germline-derived CDR1 and CDR2 are LGHDT and YNNKEL (reference sequence). The CDR3 has 14 residues. The DNA for the CDR3 is TGTGCCAGCAGCCCCATCAGGACTAACTATGGCTACACCTTC. Translated, it gives CASSPIRTNYGYTF.

This chain uses TRBV3-1 (or the pseudogene TRBV3-2) with TRBJ2-1, with a possible D match to TRBD2 (5 bases). Trimming removed 4 bases at V and 7 bases at J, with 8 bases between. The CDR3 covers 12 residues. Germline CDR1 and CDR2: LGHDT and YNNKEL (reference sequence). This chain's CDR3 is CASSRPGNEQFF. DNA of the CDR3: TGTGCCAGCAGCCGTCCGGGGAATGAGCAGTTCTTC.

This rearrangement joins TRBV10-2 to TRBJ2-1; 12 nucleotides agree with TRBD2. V gave up 4 bases and J gave up 9 bases; unmatched junction bases: 7. Germline values: CDR1 WSHSY, CDR2 SAAADI. This CDR3 is built from 15 residues. The CDR3 coding sequence is TGCGCCAGCAGTGCCCTAGCGGGAGGGCCGGGTGAGCAGTTCTTC. Amino acids: CASSALAGGPGEQFF.

The chain has TRBV6-5 and TRBJ2-1; the D gene is possibly TRBD2 (5 bases). The CDR3 has 15 amino acids. Looked up from germline, CDR1 is MNHEY and CDR2 is SVGAGI. Trimming pared 3 bases from V and 7 bases from J, leaving 16 bases between. This CDR3 is CASSYGGSRINEQFF. The CDR3 coding sequence is TGTGCCAGCAGTTATGGTGGGAGCAGGATTAATGAGCAGTTCTTC.

CDR3 in amino acids: CASSLEYGQSYEQYF. CDR3 nucleotides: TGTGCCAGCAGCCTGGAATATGGACAGTCCTACGAGCAGTACTTC. The genes are TRBV27 and TRBJ2-7; D may be TRBD1 (6 bases). CDR3 length: 15 amino acids. V shed 6 bases and J shed 1 base, with 16 bases lying between them. The V gene's germline CDR1 is MNHEY and CDR2 SMNVEV (reference sequence).

This chain uses TRBV7-2 with TRBJ1-6, with unresolved D. This CDR3 has 16 amino acids. The germline gives CDR1 SGHTA, CDR2 FQGNSA. Trimming took 1 base from V and 9 from J, leaving 16 bases between them. In DNA form, the CDR3 reads TGTGCCAGCAGCTTAGTCCGCGGGAAAGGGCTTTCACCCCTCCACTTT. It is translated as CASSLVRGKGLSPLHF.

CDR3 in amino acids: CASSYVRGVSYNEQFF. The CDR3 DNA reads TGTGCCAGCAGTTATGTCAGGGGGGTATCCTACAATGAGCAGTTCTTC. This chain uses TRBV6-6 with TRBJ2-1, with D maybe TRBD1 (7 bases). The CDR3 totals 16 residues. V was trimmed by 3 bases and J by 1 base, leaving 13 bases between them. Germline CDR1 MNHNY, CDR2 SVGAGI (reference sequence).

This rearrangement joins TRBV6-2 or TRBV6-3 to TRBJ2-1, with D uncertain. Germline V gene data show CDR1 as MNHEY and CDR2 as SVGEGT. The CDR3 has 13 residues. V lost 4 bases and J 6 bases, leaving 10 bases between the germline ends. As DNA, the CDR3 is TGTGCCAGCAGTTGGCCACCCCCCAATGAGCAGTTCTTC. It translates to CASSWPPPNEQFF.

V is TRBV6-2 or TRBV6-3 and J is TRBJ1-1; maybe TRBD1 (5 bases). The CDR3 is 13 residues long. Germline values: CDR1 MNHEY, CDR2 SVGEGT. The ends were cut back, 2 bases at V and 5 bases at J, with 9 bases in the middle. The CDR3 is CASSYAGLTEAFF. CDR3 DNA: TGTGCCAGCAGTTACGCAGGGTTGACTGAAGCTTTCTTT.

This chain links TRBV19 with TRBJ2-5, with 8 bases fitting TRBD2. In germline, CDR1 is LNHDA, CDR2 SQIVND (reference sequence). The CDR3 sequence is 15 residues long. V shed 1 base, J shed 5 bases, and the junction held 6 bases outside the gene matches. CDR3 in amino acids: CASSIVGSGGETQYF. In DNA form, the CDR3 reads TGTGCCAGTAGTATAGTTGGGAGCGGGGGTGAGACCCAGTACTTC.

This sequence joins TRBV18 and TRBJ1-5; 7 nucleotides line up with TRBD1. From germline, CDR1 is KGHSH and CDR2 LQKENI. The CDR3 has 14 amino acids. The trim removed 4 bases at V and 4 bases at J, leaving 4 bases unmatched. The CDR3 here is CASSRQGGNQPQHF. The CDR3 coding sequence is TGTGCCAGCTCACGACAGGGCGGGAATCAGCCCCAGCATTTT.

CDR3 DNA sequence: TGTGCCAGCAGCTTACCCGTGGGACAGGGGGCGAGGGAGACCCAGTACTTC. Its protein is CASSLPVGQGARETQYF. The chain employs TRBV7-2 and TRBJ2-5; 12 bases fit TRBD1. The germline CDR1 and CDR2 sequences are SGHTA and FQGNSA. V trimming: 2 bases; J trimming: 5 bases; junction bases outside the gene matches: 9. The CDR3 has 17 residues.

J is TRBJ1-5 and V is TRBV6-1; no firm D call. Per the germline V gene, CDR1 is MNHNS and CDR2 is SASEGT. The V gene lost 3 bases and the J gene lost 5 bases, with 11 bases spanning the gap. The CDR3 has 14 amino acids. The DNA for the CDR3 is TGTGCCAGCAGTGATTGGAGGGCACATCAGCCCCAGCATTTT. Translating it yields CASSDWRAHQPQHF.

This chain connects TRBV6-5 to TRBJ2-2; a weak D match, TRBD2 (7 bases). The V end lost 7 bases, the J end lost 3 bases, and 15 bases lay between the germline ends. This CDR3 has 15 residues. The germline CDR1 and CDR2 sequences are MNHEY and SVGAGI. CDR3 region: CASNRGGADTGELFF. CDR3 nucleotides: TGTGCCAGCAACCGAGGGGGGGCTGACACCGGGGAGCTGTTTTTT.

The CDR3 here is CASSLDQYNEQFF. DNA of the CDR3: TGCGCCAGCAGCTTGGACCAGTACAATGAGCAGTTCTTC. The rearrangement links TRBV5-1 to TRBJ2-1; no firm D call. The V gene's germline CDR1 is SGHRS and CDR2 YFSETQ. V lost 0 bases, J lost 4 bases, and 5 bases lay in between. This CDR3 region has 13 residues.

V is TRBV7-9 and J is TRBJ1-5, with 8 positions matching TRBD1. The V gene end was trimmed by 5 bases and the J gene end by 3 bases; junction bases not matched to a gene: 3. The length of the CDR3 is 14 residues. Germline CDR1 is SEHNR and CDR2 is FQNEAQ (reference sequence). This CDR3 is CASSRTGPNQPQHF. Written as DNA, the CDR3 is TGTGCCAGCAGCCGGACAGGGCCCAATCAGCCCCAGCATTTT.